These 23 T cell receptor beta chains came from one sample sequenced in a study of technical replicates of blood from a few donors. Some clones are missing from TCRdb's copy, which holds only in-frame ones; the method was immunoSEQ multiplex PCR. The sample includes under 90,000 clones, 80% to 95% of them seen just once. Sample: T cells isolated from PBMCs. The origin of the receptors is a human donor in good health.

The chain carries TRBV7-2 and TRBJ1-1; 8 bases are a match to TRBD1. Germline CDR1 reads SGHTA; CDR2 reads FQGNSA. CDR3 length: 14 amino acids. With V trimmed by 5 bases and J by 4 bases, 6 bases remained unmatched. As DNA, the CDR3 is TGTGCCAGCAGCCCTACAGGGGGGAGCACTGAAGCTTTCTTT. Its translation is CASSPTGGSTEAFF.

This chain uses TRBV2 with TRBJ2-5, with 9 positions matching TRBD2. In germline, CDR1 is SNHLY, CDR2 FYNNEI. Trimming removed 6 bases from V and 1 base from J; junction bases left unmatched: 9. The CDR3 has 16 residues. The CDR3 nucleotides are TGTGCCAGCAGACTCGAGGGACTAGCCCCCCAAGAGACCCAGTACTTC. As protein: CASRLEGLAPQETQYF.

The chain couples TRBV7-2 to TRBJ1-1; D gene uncertain. This CDR3 is built from 18 residues. Germline V gene lookup returns CDR1 SGHTA and CDR2 FQGNSA. V dropped 6 bases and J dropped 0 bases, with 23 bases sitting between them. The CDR3 DNA is TGTGCCAGCAGATCAGAGGGTGTGGCAGGTACTATGAACACTGAAGCTTTCTTT. Protein product: CASRSEGVAGTMNTEAFF.

The rearrangement joins TRBV11-3 to TRBJ1-1, with D tentatively TRBD1 (5 bases). Per germline, CDR1 SGHNT and CDR2 YENEEA. The CDR3 sequence is 16 residues long. V was shortened by 2 bases and J by 1 base, with 14 bases between the two germline ends. The DNA for the CDR3 is TGTGCCAGCAGCTTATCGGTACCCAGGGCGAACACTGAAGCTTTCTTT. The encoded protein is CASSLSVPRANTEAFF.

The chain couples TRBV5-4 to TRBJ2-7; TRBD1 might be the D (6 bases). The CDR3 contains 14 residues. Germline-derived CDR1 and CDR2 are SGHNT and YYREEE (reference sequence). Trimming cost V 1 base and J 2 bases, with 10 bases left between them. CDR3 protein: CASSLRDTPYEQYF. The CDR3 nucleotides are TGTGCCAGCAGCTTGAGGGACACTCCCTACGAGCAGTACTTC. The variable domain in full, with the rest retrieved from reference TRBV5-4 and TRBJ2-7, is ETGVTQSPTHLIKTRGQQVTLRCSSQSGHNTVSWYQQALGQGPQFIFQYYREEENGRGNFPPRFSGLQFPNYSSELNVNALELDDSALYLCASSLRDTPYEQYFGPGTRLTVT.

The chain carries TRBV5-1 and TRBJ2-5, with 8 bases lining up with TRBD1. The ends lost 0 bases at V and 4 bases at J; junction bases unmatched: 8. The CDR3 is made up of 16 amino acids. Looked up from germline, CDR1 is SGHRS and CDR2 is YFSETQ. The CDR3: CASSLAPRGQGETQYF. Here the CDR3 DNA reads TGCGCCAGCAGCTTGGCCCCCAGGGGGCAAGGAGAGACCCAGTACTTC.

The V gene is TRBV11-1, the J gene TRBJ1-1, with D maybe TRBD1 (5 bases). The V gene's germline CDR1 is SGHAT and CDR2 FQDESV (reference sequence). The CDR3 totals 14 residues. V was cut by 1 base and J by 3 bases, with 9 bases left in between. In DNA, the CDR3 is TGTGCCAGCAGCTTAGTCGGGGGATACACTGAAGCTTTCTTT. This translates into CASSLVGGYTEAFF.

J is TRBJ2-1 and V is TRBV5-1; 15 nucleotides line up with TRBD2. With 3 bases clipped from V and 13 bases from J, the junction kept 8 bases outside the gene matches. The length of the CDR3 is 15 residues. The germline gives CDR1 SGHRS, CDR2 YFSETQ. CDR3 protein: CASSSSGLAGGPQFF. CDR3 DNA: TGCGCCAGCAGCTCCAGCGGACTAGCGGGAGGGCCTCAGTTCTTC.

The J gene is TRBJ2-5, the V gene TRBV29-1, with TRBD2 matching 7 bases. This CDR3 spans 16 amino acids. The V segment lost 1 base and the J segment 4 bases; nucleotides outside the gene matches: 12. Germline V gene sequence: CDR1 SQVTM, CDR2 ANQGSEA. CDR3 protein: CSVEARGGEFRETQYF. CDR3 DNA sequence: TGCAGCGTTGAAGCTAGGGGAGGGGAGTTTCGAGAGACCCAGTACTTC.

The chain carries TRBV19 and TRBJ2-5; 7 bases line up with TRBD2. The junction had 5 bases not matched to a gene; V was cut back by 5 bases and J by 2 bases. Per the germline V gene, CDR1 is LNHDA and CDR2 is SQIVND (reference sequence). CDR3 length equals 14 residues. The CDR3, as DNA: TGTGCCAGTAGTGCTACAGCGGGACAAGAGACCCAGTACTTC. This translates into CASSATAGQETQYF.

This clone was seen a single time. The V gene is TRBV2, the J gene TRBJ2-3; D call uncertain. This CDR3 region has 12 residues. Trimming left V 6 bases short and J 6 bases short, with 10 bases between. Germline lookup yields CDR1 SNHLY and CDR2 FYNNEI. The CDR3: CASRVDTDTQYF. The CDR3 nucleotides read TGTGCCAGCAGGGTAGATACGGATACGCAGTATTTT.

V is TRBV11-3 and J is TRBJ1-2; D is unresolved. V was clipped by 4 bases and J by 4 bases, with 19 bases between them. Germline V gene data show CDR1 as SGHNT and CDR2 as YENEEA. The CDR3 extends over 16 amino acids. CDR3 coding DNA: TGTGCCAGCAGCTATAGGCCCCAGTCCGGGGTCTATGGCTACACCTTC. Protein sequence: CASSYRPQSGVYGYTF.

The chain carries TRBV6-5 and TRBJ2-1; maybe TRBD2 (6 bases). Deletions cut 0 bases from V and 4 bases from J, with 13 bases between. In germline, CDR1 is MNHEY, CDR2 SVGAGI. This CDR3 is 16 amino acids long. The CDR3 loop is CASSYSEGGVYNEQFF. Here the CDR3 DNA reads TGTGCCAGCAGTTACTCGGAGGGCGGCGTATACAATGAGCAGTTCTTC.

This chain uses TRBV10-2 with TRBJ2-2; D may be TRBD1 (6 bases). This CDR3 has 12 amino acids. V was shortened by 5 bases and J by 6 bases, with 7 bases between the two germline ends. CDR1 and CDR2 from the germline V gene are WSHSY and SAAADI. The CDR3 spells CASSRQAGELFF. The CDR3, as DNA: TGCGCCAGCAGTCGACAGGCCGGGGAGCTGTTTTTT.

This chain connects TRBV7-9 to TRBJ2-1; the D is unclear. The germline V gene encodes CDR1 SEHNR and CDR2 FQNEAQ (reference sequence). With 7 bases removed from V and 1 base from J, the gap between germline ends came to 11 bases. The CDR3 is made up of 14 amino acids. Written as DNA, the CDR3 is TGTGCCAGCATCCAAGACATATCCTACAATGAGCAGTTCTTC. This codes for CASIQDISYNEQFF.

V usage is TRBV19 and J usage is TRBJ2-1, with D maybe TRBD2 (6 bases). The V gene's germline CDR1 is LNHDA and CDR2 SQIVND (reference sequence). The CDR3 spans 12 residues. The V end lost 1 base, the J end lost 10 bases, and 8 bases lay between the germline ends. The CDR3 here is CASSIVAEEQFF. In DNA, the CDR3 is TGTGCCAGTAGTATAGTAGCGGAGGAGCAGTTCTTC.

The J gene is TRBJ2-7, the V gene TRBV19, with 10 bases matching TRBD1. Germline assignment: CDR1 LNHDA and CDR2 SQIVND (reference sequence). The CDR3 is 14 residues long. V was pared by 5 bases and J by 5 bases, with 6 bases of the junction left unmatched. DNA for the CDR3: TGTGCCAGTAGTCGGGACAGGGGTCTCCACGAGCAGTACTTC. Translating it yields CASSRDRGLHEQYF.

The rearrangement links TRBV13 to TRBJ1-1; D gene unclear. Trimming cost V 3 bases and J 12 bases, with 23 bases left between them. Germline loops: CDR1 PRHDT, CDR2 FYEKMQ (reference sequence). The CDR3 length is 15 residues. The CDR3 bases are TGTGCCAGCAGCTTCGGTGTTGGCCTAGAAATTTCGTCTTTCTTT. It is translated as CASSFGVGLEISSFF.

This sequence joins TRBV18 and TRBJ1-1; the D gene is possibly TRBD1 (5 bases). V dropped 3 bases and J dropped 4 bases, with 6 bases sitting between them. The CDR3 runs to 12 residues. The germline gives CDR1 KGHSH, CDR2 LQKENI. The CDR3 nucleotides read TGTGCCAGCTCACCCCAGGGCACTGAAGCTTTCTTT. Residues: CASSPQGTEAFF.

The CDR3 is CASSDTVNQPQHF. The CDR3 bases are TGCGCCAGCAGCGACACAGTTAATCAGCCCCAGCATTTT. V gene TRBV10-2 combines with J gene TRBJ1-5; no clear D. V shed 6 bases and J shed 4 bases, with 10 bases lying between them. From germline, CDR1 is WSHSY and CDR2 SAAADI. There are 13 residues in the CDR3.

The chain is built from TRBV25-1 and TRBJ2-1; a weak D match, TRBD2 (6 bases). Germline loops: CDR1 MGHDK, CDR2 SYGVNS. There are 14 residues in the CDR3. V dropped 2 bases and J dropped 7 bases, with 12 bases sitting between them. CDR3 sequence (DNA): TGTGCCAGCAGTGAAGGTCTAGCGACTAATGAGCAGTTCTTC. Translating gives CASSEGLATNEQFF.

The chain carries TRBV4-2 and TRBJ2-7, with 8 bases lining up with TRBD2. This CDR3 is built from 16 residues. Germline V gene lookup returns CDR1 LGHNA and CDR2 YNFKEQ. Trimming cost V 4 bases and J 2 bases; bases outside gene matches: 10. DNA of the CDR3: TGTGCCAGCAGCCCGCCGGGACTAGAGCCTACCTACGAGCAGTACTTC. Translated: CASSPPGLEPTYEQYF.

The chain combines TRBV7-2 with TRBJ2-7; 9 positions match TRBD1. The V and J ends lost 6 bases and 5 bases, in that order; junction bases with no gene match: 8. The CDR3 runs 14 residues. Looked up from germline, CDR1 is SGHTA and CDR2 is FQGNSA. CDR3 sequence reads: CASRAGTGYHEQYF. CDR3 DNA: TGTGCCAGCAGGGCCGGGACAGGGTACCACGAGCAGTACTTC.